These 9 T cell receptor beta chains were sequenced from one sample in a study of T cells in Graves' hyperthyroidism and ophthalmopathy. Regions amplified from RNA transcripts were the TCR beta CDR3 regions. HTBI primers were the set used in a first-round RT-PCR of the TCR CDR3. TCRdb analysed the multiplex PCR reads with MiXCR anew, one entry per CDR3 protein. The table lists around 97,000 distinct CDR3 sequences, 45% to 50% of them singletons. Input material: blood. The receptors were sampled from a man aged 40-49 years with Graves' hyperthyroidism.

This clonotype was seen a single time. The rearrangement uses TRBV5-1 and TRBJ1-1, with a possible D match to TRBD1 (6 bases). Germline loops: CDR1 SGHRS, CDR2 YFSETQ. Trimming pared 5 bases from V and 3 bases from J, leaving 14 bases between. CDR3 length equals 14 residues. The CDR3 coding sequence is TGCGCCAGCAGGGGGGGGCCGGTTGACACTGAAGCTTTCTTT. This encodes CASRGGPVDTEAFF.

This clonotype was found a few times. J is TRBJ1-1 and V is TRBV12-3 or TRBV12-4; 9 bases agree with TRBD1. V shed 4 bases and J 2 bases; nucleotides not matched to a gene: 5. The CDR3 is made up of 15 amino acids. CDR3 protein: CASSSRTGANTEAFF. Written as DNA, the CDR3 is TGTGCCAGCAGTTCCCGGACAGGGGCAAACACTGAAGCTTTCTTT.

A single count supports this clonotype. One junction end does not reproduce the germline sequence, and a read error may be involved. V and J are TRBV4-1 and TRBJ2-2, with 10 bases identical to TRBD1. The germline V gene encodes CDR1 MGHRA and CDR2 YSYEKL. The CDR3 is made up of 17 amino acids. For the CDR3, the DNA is TGCGCCAGCAGCCGACGGGGGACAGGGGCAAACACCGGGGAGCGGTTTTTT. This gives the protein CASSRRGTGANTGERFF.

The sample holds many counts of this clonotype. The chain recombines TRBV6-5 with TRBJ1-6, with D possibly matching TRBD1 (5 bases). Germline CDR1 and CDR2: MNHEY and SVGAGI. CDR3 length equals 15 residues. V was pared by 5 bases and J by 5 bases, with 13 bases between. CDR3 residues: CASSRQGLDNSPLHF. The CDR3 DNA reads TGTGCCAGCAGTCGTCAGGGCTTGGATAATTCACCCCTCCACTTT.

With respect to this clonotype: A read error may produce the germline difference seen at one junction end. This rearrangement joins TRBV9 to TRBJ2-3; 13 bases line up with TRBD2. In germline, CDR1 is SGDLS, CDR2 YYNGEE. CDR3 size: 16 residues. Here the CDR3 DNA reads TGTGCCAGCAGTCAAGGACTAGCGGGGGTCACAGATACGCGGTATTTT. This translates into CASSQGLAGVTDTRYF.

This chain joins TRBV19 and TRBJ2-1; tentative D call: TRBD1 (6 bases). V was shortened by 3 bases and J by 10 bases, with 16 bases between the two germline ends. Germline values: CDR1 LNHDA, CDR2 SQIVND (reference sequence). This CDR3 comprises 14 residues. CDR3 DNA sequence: TGTGCCAGTAGTATGGGAACAGGGTCCTACGAGCAGTTCTTC. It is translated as CASSMGTGSYEQFF.

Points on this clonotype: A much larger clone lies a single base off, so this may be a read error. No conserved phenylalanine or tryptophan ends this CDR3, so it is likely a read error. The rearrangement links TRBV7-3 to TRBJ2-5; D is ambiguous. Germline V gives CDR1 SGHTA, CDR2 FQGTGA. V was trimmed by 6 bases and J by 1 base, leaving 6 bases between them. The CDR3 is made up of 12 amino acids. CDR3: CASSLLQETQYC. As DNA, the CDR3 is TGTGCCAGCAGTTTGCTCCAAGAGACCCAGTACTGC.

The CDR3 sequence: CATSDFSTGLAGAYF. CDR3 DNA: TGTGCCACCAGTGATTTTTCCACAGGACTAGCGGGAGCGTACTTC. The V call is TRBV24-1, the J call TRBJ2-7, with 13 bases identical to TRBD2. Germline V gene sequence: CDR1 KGHDR, CDR2 SFDVKD. CDR3 length: 15 amino acids. Trimming removed 1 base from V and 12 bases from J; junction bases left unmatched: 8.

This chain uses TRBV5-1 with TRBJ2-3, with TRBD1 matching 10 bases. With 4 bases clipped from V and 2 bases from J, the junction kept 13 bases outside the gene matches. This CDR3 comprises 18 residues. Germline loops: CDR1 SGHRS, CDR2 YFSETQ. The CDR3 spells CASSLRQGAAVITDTQYF. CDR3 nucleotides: TGCGCCAGCAGCCTACGACAGGGGGCGGCGGTAATCACAGATACGCAGTATTTT. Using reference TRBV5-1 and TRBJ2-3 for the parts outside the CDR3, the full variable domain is KAGVTQTPRYLIKTRGQQVTLSCSPISGHRSVSWYQQTPGQGLQFLFEYFSETQRNKGNFPGRFSGRQFSNSRSEMNVSTLELGDSALYLCASSLRQGAAVITDTQYFGPGTRLTVL.